One sample yielded the 5 T cell receptor beta chains listed below, sequenced in a study of blood T cell repertoires in COVID-19. Method: immunoSEQ multiplex PCR; TCRdb's copy keeps in-frame clones and lacks some. The repertoire holds 150,000 to 200,000 clones, with around 90% as singletons. The material sequenced was peripheral blood. The source is a man aged 55-75 years with active or convalescent COVID-19.

This chain connects TRBV24-1 to TRBJ2-3; D is perhaps TRBD2 (6 bases). CDR1 and CDR2 (germline): KGHDR, SFDVKD. V was clipped by 3 bases and J by 1 base, with 13 bases between them. The CDR3 extends over 16 amino acids. CDR3 loop: CATSDPGGGGTDTQYF. CDR3 sequence (DNA): TGTGCCACCAGTGATCCTGGGGGAGGAGGCACAGATACGCAGTATTTT.

This rearrangement joins TRBV28 to TRBJ2-1, with 7 nucleotides matching TRBD2. The V gene end was trimmed by 7 bases and the J gene end by 0 bases; junction bases not matched to a gene: 9. The germline V gene has CDR1 MDHEN and CDR2 SYDVKM. CDR3 length: 16 amino acids. The CDR3 DNA reads as TGTGCCAGCATTGCTAGCGGACGTCGCTCCTACAATGAGCAGTTCTTC. Residues: CASIASGRRSYNEQFF.

This sequence joins TRBV6-4 and TRBJ2-1; 8 bases map to TRBD2. Germline assignment: CDR1 MRHNA and CDR2 SNTAGT. The CDR3 is made up of 16 amino acids. V was clipped by 0 bases and J by 8 bases; unmatched bases: 9. The CDR3 protein is CASSDSKRGGRDEQFF. As DNA, the CDR3 is TGTGCCAGCAGTGACTCGAAACGGGGGGGCAGGGATGAGCAGTTCTTC.

With regard to this clone: Other DNA sequences from this sample encode an identical CDR3 as well. V gene TRBV6-5 combines with J gene TRBJ1-3, with D hard to call. Trimming removed 7 bases at V and 0 bases at J, with 4 bases between. The CDR3 consists of 12 residues. Germline loops: CDR1 MNHEY, CDR2 SVGAGI. DNA of the CDR3: TGTGCCAGCACGAGCTCTGGAAACACCATATATTTT. Translating it yields CASTSSGNTIYF.

The chain links TRBV12-3 or TRBV12-4 to TRBJ1-2; 9 bases align to TRBD1. This CDR3 region has 13 residues. The V and J ends lost 3 bases and 7 bases, in that order; junction bases with no gene match: 3. The CDR3 is CASSFGTGLGYTF. For the CDR3, the DNA is TGTGCCAGCAGTTTCGGGACAGGGCTTGGCTACACCTTC.